This TCR beta chain came from a study of shared clonotypes between healthy human individuals. Study-level background: Plates per donor: three CD4 naive, three CD4 memory, two CD8 naive, one CD8 memory.

Study findings and constraints: Non-shared clonotypes displayed generation probabilities falling below those of clonotypes present in all four donors. Few donors restricted represented genetic and exposure-history diversity. Only blood was sampled; tissue repertoires likely differ.

Concerning this clone: What it binds is not known.

The junction had 10 bases not matched to a gene; V was cut back by 4 bases and J by 4 bases. The V gene's germline CDR1 is MNHEY and CDR2 SVGAGI. The CDR3 totals 16 residues. The data were produced by immunoSEQ multiplex PCR, yet TCRdb's version contains in-frame clones alone and is incomplete. The sample comprises nearly 1,000,000 clones, around 80% of which are singletons, and nearly 1.5% rests with the top ten. The clonotype originates from a man aged 18 to 29 in good health. The sequenced material came from memory CD4+ T cells sorted from blood. As for subset: CD45RA-negative fraction. The rearrangement joins TRBV6-5 to TRBJ2-7, with 10 bases matching TRBD1. The CDR3 protein is CASSSRGWTGGYEQYF. In DNA form, the CDR3 reads TGTGCCAGCAGTTCCCGAGGTTGGACAGGGGGGTACGAGCAGTACTTC.